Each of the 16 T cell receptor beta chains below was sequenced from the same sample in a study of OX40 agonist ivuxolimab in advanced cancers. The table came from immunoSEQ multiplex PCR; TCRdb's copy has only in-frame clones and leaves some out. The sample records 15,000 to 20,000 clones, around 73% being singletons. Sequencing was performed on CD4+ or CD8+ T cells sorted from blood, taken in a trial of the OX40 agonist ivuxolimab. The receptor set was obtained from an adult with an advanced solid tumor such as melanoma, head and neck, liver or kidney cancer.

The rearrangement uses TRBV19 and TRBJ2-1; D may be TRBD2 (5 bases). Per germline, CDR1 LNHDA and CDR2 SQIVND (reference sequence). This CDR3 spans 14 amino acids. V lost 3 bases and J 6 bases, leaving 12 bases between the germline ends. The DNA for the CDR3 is TGTGCCAGTAGTATGAGTTACGGGGTCAATGAGCAGTTCTTC. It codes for CASSMSYGVNEQFF.

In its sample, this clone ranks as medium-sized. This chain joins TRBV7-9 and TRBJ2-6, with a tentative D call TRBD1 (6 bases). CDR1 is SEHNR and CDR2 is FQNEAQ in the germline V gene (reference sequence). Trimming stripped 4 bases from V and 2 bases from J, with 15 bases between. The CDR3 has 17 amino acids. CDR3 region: CASSSGKPGAGANVLTF. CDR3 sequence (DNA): TGTGCCAGCAGCTCGGGGAAGCCAGGGGCTGGGGCCAACGTCCTGACTTTC.

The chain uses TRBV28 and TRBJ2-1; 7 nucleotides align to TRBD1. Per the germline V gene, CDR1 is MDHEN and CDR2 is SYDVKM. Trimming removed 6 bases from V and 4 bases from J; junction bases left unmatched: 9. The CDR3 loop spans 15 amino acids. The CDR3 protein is CASRHRQGGYNEQFF. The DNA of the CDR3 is TGTGCCAGCAGACATCGACAGGGTGGATACAATGAGCAGTTCTTC.

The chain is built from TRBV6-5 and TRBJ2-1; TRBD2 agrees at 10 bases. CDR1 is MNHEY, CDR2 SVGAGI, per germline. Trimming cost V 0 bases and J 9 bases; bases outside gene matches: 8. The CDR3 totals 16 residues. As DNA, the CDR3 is TGTGCCAGCAGTTACTCCCTAGCGGGAGTTCTTACTGAGCAGTTCTTC. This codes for CASSYSLAGVLTEQFF.

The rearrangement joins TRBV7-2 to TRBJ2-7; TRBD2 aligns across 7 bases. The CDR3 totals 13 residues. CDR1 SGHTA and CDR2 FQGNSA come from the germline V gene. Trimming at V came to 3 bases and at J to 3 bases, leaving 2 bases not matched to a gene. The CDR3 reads CASSLTSFYEQYF. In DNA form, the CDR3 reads TGTGCCAGCAGCTTGACTAGCTTCTACGAGCAGTACTTC.

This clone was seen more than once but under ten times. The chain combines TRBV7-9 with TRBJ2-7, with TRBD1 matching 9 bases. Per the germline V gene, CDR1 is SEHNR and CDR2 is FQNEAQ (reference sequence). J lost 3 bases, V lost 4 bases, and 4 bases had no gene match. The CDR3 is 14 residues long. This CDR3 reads CASSSGQGIYEQYF. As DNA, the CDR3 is TGTGCCAGCAGCTCGGGACAGGGTATCTACGAGCAGTACTTC.

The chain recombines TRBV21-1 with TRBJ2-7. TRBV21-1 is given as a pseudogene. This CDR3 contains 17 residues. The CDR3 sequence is CASSQDTEGRPTYEQYF. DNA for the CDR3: TGTGCCAGCAGCCAAGATACCGAAGGACGGCCGACCTACGAGCAGTACTTC.

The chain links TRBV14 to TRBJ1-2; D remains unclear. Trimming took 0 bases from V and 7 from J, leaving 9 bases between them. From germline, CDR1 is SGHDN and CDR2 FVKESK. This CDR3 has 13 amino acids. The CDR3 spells CASSQDAGFGYTF. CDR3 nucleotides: TGTGCCAGCAGCCAAGATGCGGGCTTTGGCTACACCTTC.

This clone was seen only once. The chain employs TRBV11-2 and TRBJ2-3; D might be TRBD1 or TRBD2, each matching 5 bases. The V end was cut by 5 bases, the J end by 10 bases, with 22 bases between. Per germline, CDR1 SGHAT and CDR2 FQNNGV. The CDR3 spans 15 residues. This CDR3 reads CASSRGEGTLRSQYF. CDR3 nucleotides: TGTGCCAGCAGCAGAGGAGAGGGGACCTTGAGGTCGCAGTATTTT.

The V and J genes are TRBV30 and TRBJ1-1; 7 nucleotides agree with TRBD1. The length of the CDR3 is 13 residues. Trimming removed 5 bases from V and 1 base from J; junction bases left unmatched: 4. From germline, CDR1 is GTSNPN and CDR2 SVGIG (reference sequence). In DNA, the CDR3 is TGTGCCTGGGCAGGACAGGAGAACACTGAAGCTTTCTTT. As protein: CAWAGQENTEAFF. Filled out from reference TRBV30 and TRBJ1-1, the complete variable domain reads SQTIHQWPATLVQPVGSPLSLECTVEGTSNPNLYWYRQAAGRGLQLLFYSVGIGQISSEVPQNLSASRPQDRQFILSSKKLLLSDSGFYLCAWAGQENTEAFFGQGTRLTVV.

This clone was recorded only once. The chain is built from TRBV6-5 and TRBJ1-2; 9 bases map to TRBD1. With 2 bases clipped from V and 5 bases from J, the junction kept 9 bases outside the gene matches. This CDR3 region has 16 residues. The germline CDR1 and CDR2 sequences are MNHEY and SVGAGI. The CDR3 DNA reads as TGTGCCAGCAGTTACGGGACAGGGAGTCCTTTTTATGGCTACACCTTC. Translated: CASSYGTGSPFYGYTF.

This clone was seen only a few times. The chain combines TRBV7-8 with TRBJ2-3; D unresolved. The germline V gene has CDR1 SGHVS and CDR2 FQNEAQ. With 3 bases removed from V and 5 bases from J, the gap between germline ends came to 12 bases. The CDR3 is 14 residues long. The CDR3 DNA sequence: TGTGCCAGCAGCTTGAACAGCGTTGGAGATACGCAGTATTTT. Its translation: CASSLNSVGDTQYF.

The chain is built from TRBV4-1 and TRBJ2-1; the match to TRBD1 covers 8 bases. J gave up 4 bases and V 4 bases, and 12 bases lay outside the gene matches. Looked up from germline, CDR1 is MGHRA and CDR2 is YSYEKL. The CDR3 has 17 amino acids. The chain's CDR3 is CASSRRQGMGPYNEQFF. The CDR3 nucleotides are TGCGCCAGCAGCCGTCGACAGGGGATGGGACCATACAATGAGCAGTTCTTC.

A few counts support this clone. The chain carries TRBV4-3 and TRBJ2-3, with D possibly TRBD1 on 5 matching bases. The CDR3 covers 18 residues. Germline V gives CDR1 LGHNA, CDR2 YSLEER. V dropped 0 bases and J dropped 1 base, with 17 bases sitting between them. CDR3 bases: TGCGCCAGCAGCCAAGATGATCAGGGATCCTTCGGCACAGATACGCAGTATTTT. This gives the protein CASSQDDQGSFGTDTQYF.

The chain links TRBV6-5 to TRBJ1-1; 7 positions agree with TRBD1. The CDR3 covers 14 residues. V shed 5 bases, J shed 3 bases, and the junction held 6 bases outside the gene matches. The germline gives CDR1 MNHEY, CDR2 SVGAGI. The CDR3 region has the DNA TGTGCCAGCAGTACGACAGGGCGGGACACTGAAGCTTTCTTT. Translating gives CASSTTGRDTEAFF.

CDR3 sequence reads: CASSLTDNTYEQYF. CDR3 in DNA: TGTGCCAGCAGTTTGACAGATAATACCTACGAGCAGTACTTC. The gene calls are TRBV28 and TRBJ2-7; the D gene is possibly TRBD1 (5 bases). Deletions cut 3 bases from V and 2 bases from J, with 11 bases between. This CDR3 region has 14 residues. Germline V CDR1 and CDR2: MDHEN, SYDVKM.